This TCR beta chain was sequenced in a study of vaccination and CD4 T cells after COVID-19 (dated by TCRdb to between 2021 and 2022). Context from the whole study: The convalescent cohort included six males and four females, with two Hispanic individuals, seven Caucasians, two Asians and one multiracial person. Participants got two doses of the Pfizer-BioNTech BNT162b2 vaccine (n=8) or two doses of the Moderna mRNA-1273 vaccine (n=2). Post-COVID blood samples were collected from convalescent patients a median of approximately 93 days after diagnosis, with a range of roughly 30 to 170 days. The time from the second vaccine dose to post-vaccine blood sampling had a median of roughly 70 days and ranged from about 13 to 250 days. For stimulating the cultures, overlapping spike peptide pools were used, derived from SARS-CoV-2 as well as from the common cold coronaviruses HCoV-NL63, HCoV-OC43 and HCoV-229E. As controls, cultures received a CEFX viral epitope pool (the positive control), an HIV-1 Nef peptide pool (the negative control), or no peptide at all. In around 9 COVID-19 convalescent patients and a few infection-naive healthy vaccine recipients, researchers compared the spike-specific CD4+ TCR repertoire from before mRNA vaccination with the repertoire from after. In an earlier paper using these donors, memory CD4+ T cell crossreactivity between SARS-CoV-2 and common cold coronavirus spike proteins was assessed at the TCR clonotype level. The paper's findings and limits, for the study overall: Although the median number of SARS-CoV-2-reactive clonotypes went up from fewer than 25 after infection to 30 to 45 after vaccination, the increase was not significant. The number of convalescent patients in the study was relatively small, and the study did not examine early timepoints following natural infection. Nearly all vaccine-specific clones in convalescent patients (304 of 307) were mono-reactive for SARS-CoV-2 spike rather than cross-reactive with common cold coronaviruses. Among convalescent patients, a median around 83% of the SARS-CoV-2-reactive clones seen after vaccination appeared only after vaccination, which suggests priming specific to the vaccine.

The CDR3, from cysteine to phenylalanine, totals 17 residues. The only DNA kept is the CDR3, 51 bases in frame from the first base. V lost 1 base and J lost 0 bases; the stretch between them is 10 bases long. From the germline V gene, CDR1 is SGHTA and CDR2 is FQGNSA. Per the publication, the treatment or condition label means: roughly 10-day PBMC culture with coronavirus spike peptide pools or control peptides (ViraFEST assay). CD4+ T cells from unexposed donors were collected before the COVID-19 pandemic (2011-2018). The study used the ViraFEST assay, which expanded antigen-specific T cells with peptide pools and then identified expanded clonotypes by TCR sequencing. Each well held two million PBMCs cultured with roughly 10 ug/ml peptide pools in IMDM containing approximately 5% human AB serum and about 10 IU/ml IL-2. On days 3 and 7, half of the culture medium was replaced with fresh IL-2-containing medium. After 10 days of culture, CD4+ T cells were isolated by negative selection with the EasySep CD4+ T cell isolation kit. As cell number allowed, CD4+ T cells from unexposed donors were tested for reactivity to SARS-CoV-2 S and N and to four common cold coronavirus spike pools. PBMCs were separated from whole blood using Ficoll-Paque Plus gradient centrifugation and then either used fresh or cryopreserved at -140C. In general, triplicate wells were set up for every culture condition. Leukapheresis product for the unexposed donors was purchased commercially.

Preparation of the library involved PCR. DNA from cultured CD4+ T cells underwent TCR sequencing with the Oncomine TCR Beta short-read assay at the Johns Hopkins FTIC core. The QIAamp micro DNA kit was used to extract genomic DNA from the cultured CD4+ T cells. Oncomine TCR Beta libraries from cultured CD4+ T cells were pooled with unique dual indexes and sequenced on an Illumina iSeq 100. As for how the authors treated the data: Non-productive sequences were removed, and CDR3s that did not start with C, did not end with F or W, or were shorter than 7 amino acids were discarded. The MANAFEST web application identified antigen-specific clonotypes by comparing peptide-stimulated wells against reference wells and other culture wells. Positive clones required FDR below 0.05, an odds ratio above 5, and productive frequency above 0.1% in at least two of three replicate wells. Cross-reactive clonotypes were defined as significantly expanded in both SARS-CoV-2 spike wells and at least one common cold coronavirus spike condition. Levenshtein distances (stringdist) and unrooted phylogenetic trees (ape) in R version 3.6.1 were used to assess CDR3 homology. Using fastp trimming at Q25 and MiXCR clonotype assembly, TCRdb reanalyzed the public sequencing data and kept in-frame beta chains. Under each unique CDR3 protein, matching rows form one entry showing the most common genes and DNA. Clone size and V and J calls follow TCRdb, not the original study. This sample holds nearly 10,000 distinct CDR3 sequences; 38% were observed only once. The ten largest account for over 10% of the sample.

This clonotype was seen a handful of times. Its antigen remains unidentified. It has no much larger one-base neighbor in the sample; base qualities were not kept. The chain employs TRBV7-2 and TRBJ2-6, with TRBD2 as a weak D call on 6 bases. Sample: CD4+ T cells from blood, cultured in vitro. The receptor comes from a human donor in good health. The CDR3 protein: CASSLEEGFSGANVLTF. The DNA is TGTGCCAGCAGCTTAGAGGAGGGATTCTCTGGGGCCAACGTCCTGACTTTC.